This TCR beta chain appears in the sequencing data of a study of T cells in Graves' hyperthyroidism and ophthalmopathy. With duration under 3 months, ophthalmopathy was active: Clinical Activity Score at least 3, NOSPECS at least 4. Patients showing uncontrolled infection, other autoimmune disease, pregnancy or lactation were ineligible. Comments on this clonotype: What it recognizes is unknown.

Study-level points and caveats: With a median lead of around 6.7 months before onset, the model predicted ophthalmopathy. In blood, most of the thyroid clonotypes expanded above 0.001 were also present.

The source material, RNA transcripts, was used to amplify TCR beta CDR3 regions. When the TCR CDR3 underwent first-round RT-PCR, the HTBI primer set was used. TCRdb used MiXCR to reprocess the multiplex PCR reads, holding one entry per CDR3 protein. Among hundreds of thousands of distinct CDR3 sequences listed, less than 25% were seen once. Per the germline V gene, CDR1 is LGHDT and CDR2 is YNNKEL (reference sequence). With 1 base clipped from V and 4 bases from J, the junction kept 2 bases outside the gene matches. This CDR3 region has 16 residues. This sequence joins TRBV3-1 and TRBJ2-2, with 11 bases identical to TRBD1. This clonotype was sampled from a man younger than 45 with Graves' ophthalmopathy. Sequencing was done on a sample of blood. This chain's CDR3 is CASSQADRGRTGELFF. The CDR3 nucleotides are TGTGCCAGCAGCCAAGCGGACAGGGGGCGCACCGGGGAGCTGTTTTTT.